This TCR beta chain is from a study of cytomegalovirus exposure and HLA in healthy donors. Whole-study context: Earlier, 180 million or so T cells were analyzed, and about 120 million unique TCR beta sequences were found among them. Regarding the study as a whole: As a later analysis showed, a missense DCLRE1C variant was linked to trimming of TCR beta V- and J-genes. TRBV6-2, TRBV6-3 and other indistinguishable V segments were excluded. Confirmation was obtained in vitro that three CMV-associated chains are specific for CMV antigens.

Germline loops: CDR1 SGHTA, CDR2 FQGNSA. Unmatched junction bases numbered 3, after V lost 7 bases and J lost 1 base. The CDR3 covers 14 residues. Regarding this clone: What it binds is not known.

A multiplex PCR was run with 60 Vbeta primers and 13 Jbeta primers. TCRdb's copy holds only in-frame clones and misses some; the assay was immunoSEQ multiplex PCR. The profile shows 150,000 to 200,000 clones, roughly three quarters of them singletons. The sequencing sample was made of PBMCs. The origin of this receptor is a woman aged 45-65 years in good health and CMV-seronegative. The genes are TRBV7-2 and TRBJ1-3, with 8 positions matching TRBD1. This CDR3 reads CASNQGASGNTIYF. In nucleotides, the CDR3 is TGTGCCAGCAACCAGGGGGCATCTGGAAACACCATATATTTT.